This T cell receptor (beta chain) was found in a study of early T cells in non-severe SARS-CoV-2 infection. Study-wide context: The authors sequenced bulk RNA from unsorted whole blood, leaving chains unpaired.

This CDR3 is 16 amino acids long. Deletions cut 5 bases from V and 0 bases from J, with 14 bases between. Germline assignment: CDR1 SGHTA and CDR2 FQGNSA. Attachment of unique molecular identifiers to individual cDNA molecules was performed. TCRdb passed the 5' RACE reads through MiXCR, listing each CDR3 protein once. Here the sample spans about 83,000 distinct CDR3 sequences, 10% being singletons. Broader study findings: Using VDJdb, the matching emphasized anti-spike CD8 responses while missing private and CD4 specificities.

This clonotype was picked up many times. Its antigen remains unidentified. The sequence came from an adult who was a healthcare worker with PCR-confirmed SARS-CoV-2 infection or an uninfected control (not recorded which). The chain links TRBV7-2 to TRBJ1-5, with D possibly matching TRBD1 (6 bases). Here the sequenced sample was whole blood, taken at baseline. CDR3 residues: CASSQTSTGSNQPQHF. The DNA for the CDR3 is TGTGCCAGCAGCCAAACATCGACAGGTAGCAATCAGCCCCAGCATTTT.